These 9 T cell receptor beta chains originate from one sample sequenced in a study of CD8+ T cells in alopecia areata. Isolated RNA was reverse transcribed into cDNA used as the sequencing template. Assay used: immunoSEQ multiplex PCR; TCRdb lists only in-frame clones, some missing. The sample carries hundreds of thousands of clones, 65% to 70% recorded once. The sample here was CD4+ T cells sorted from blood, taken at week 0. These receptors were taken from a human donor with alopecia areata.

Concerning this clone: Other DNA sequences within the sample encode an identical CDR3. V gene TRBV7-3 combines with J gene TRBJ2-1; D gene unclear. Germline values: CDR1 SGHTA, CDR2 FQGTGA. The CDR3 runs 13 residues. Trimming removed 1 base from V and 0 bases from J, with 1 base in between. CDR3 in amino acids: CASSLSSYNEQFF. Here the CDR3 DNA reads TGTGCCAGCAGCTTAAGCTCCTACAATGAGCAGTTCTTC.

This clone has only a few counts. This chain joins TRBV29-1 and TRBJ1-4, with a tentative D call TRBD1 (6 bases). Germline-derived CDR1 and CDR2 are SQVTM and ANQGSEA. CDR3 length: 12 amino acids. Trimming stripped 5 bases from V and 6 bases from J, with 10 bases between. DNA of the CDR3: TGCAGCGTTCGAGGGGGGGATGAAAAACTGTTTTTT. It is translated as CSVRGGDEKLFF.

The chain couples TRBV30 to TRBJ1-2; D might be TRBD1 (5 bases). The germline CDR1 and CDR2 sequences are GTSNPN and SVGIG (reference sequence). V dropped 0 bases and J dropped 0 bases, with 11 bases sitting between them. CDR3 length: 15 residues. The chain's CDR3 is CAWSVLREPNYGYTF. The CDR3 region has the DNA TGTGCCTGGAGTGTACTCAGGGAGCCTAACTATGGCTACACCTTC.

The rearrangement joins TRBV29-1 to TRBJ2-3, with D perhaps TRBD1 (6 bases). Trimming removed 0 bases at V and 6 bases at J, with 7 bases between. The CDR3 runs 12 residues. The germline CDR1 and CDR2 sequences are SQVTM and ANQGSEA. As DNA, the CDR3 is TGCAGCGTTGAAGATAGGGGGGATACGCAGTATTTT. This gives the protein CSVEDRGDTQYF.

The V and J genes are TRBV5-6 and TRBJ1-6; tentatively, D is TRBD1 (6 bases). The CDR3 loop spans 13 amino acids. In germline, CDR1 is SGHDT, CDR2 YYEEEE. V was clipped by 7 bases and J by 7 bases, with 12 bases between them. The CDR3 bases are TGTGCCAGCGCTAATACAGGGAATTCACCCCTCCACTTT. It yields the protein CASANTGNSPLHF.

This clone showed up just a few times. J is TRBJ2-3 and V is TRBV7-9; TRBD1 matches 8 bases. The CDR3 spans 15 residues. CDR1 is SEHNR and CDR2 is FQNEAQ in the germline V gene (reference sequence). The V segment lost 2 bases and the J segment 7 bases; nucleotides outside the gene matches: 8. In nucleotides, the CDR3 is TGTGCCAGCAGCTTACCGACAGGGGACCTAAATACGCAGTATTTT. Translating it yields CASSLPTGDLNTQYF.

V usage is TRBV9 and J usage is TRBJ1-2; D is ambiguous. Trimming stripped 2 bases from V and 7 bases from J, with 12 bases between. CDR1 and CDR2 from the germline V gene are SGDLS and YYNGEE. CDR3 length: 13 residues. As DNA, the CDR3 is TGTGCCAGCAGCGTGTCTCTGGGAGGTGGCTACACCTTC. Translation gives CASSVSLGGGYTF.

The rearrangement uses TRBV29-1 and TRBJ2-3; 7 bases are shared with TRBD1. The CDR3 runs to 13 residues. The germline gives CDR1 SQVTM, CDR2 ANQGSEA. This CDR3 is CSAKGAPTDTQYF. The DNA for the CDR3 is TGCAGTGCTAAGGGGGCGCCGACAGATACGCAGTATTTT.

CDR3 coding DNA: TGTGCCAGCATGAGGACGGCCGATGGGACCCAGTACTTC. Its protein product is CASMRTADGTQYF. The V gene is TRBV27, the J gene TRBJ2-5; D gene ambiguous. Per germline, CDR1 MNHEY and CDR2 SMNVEV (reference sequence). The CDR3 length is 13 residues. V was shortened by 7 bases and J by 7 bases, with 16 bases between the two germline ends.